Presented here are 26 T cell receptor beta chains from one specimen sequenced in a study of blood T cell dynamics during melanoma immunotherapy. The time point was: pre-treatment baseline. Only in-frame clones appear in the TCRdb table, and some are missing; sequencing was by immunoSEQ multiplex PCR. This sample has 9,500 to 14,000 clones, with approximately 87% found just once. The input for sequencing was blood, taken from a patient treated with checkpoint blockade. These receptors came from a human donor with melanoma.

This clone has more than one count but fewer than ten. The chain employs TRBV10-3 and TRBJ1-6; D might be TRBD1 (5 bases). This CDR3 has 13 amino acids. Germline CDR1 and CDR2: ENHRY and SYGVKD. Trimming cost V 0 bases and J 14 bases, with 11 bases left between them. The CDR3: CAISESQEVSLHF. The DNA of the CDR3 is TGTGCCATCAGTGAGTCACAGGAGGTATCCCTCCACTTT.

This clone was counted only a few times. The V and J genes are TRBV6-5 and TRBJ1-4; TRBD1 is a possible D gene (6 bases). The CDR3 extends over 13 amino acids. Germline V gene sequence: CDR1 MNHEY, CDR2 SVGAGI. Between the trimmed V and J ends, which lost 6 bases and 3 bases, there was a span of 8 bases. CDR3 loop: CASSTGSNEKLFF. Written as DNA, the CDR3 is TGTGCCAGCAGCACAGGGTCTAATGAAAAACTGTTTTTT.

The V gene is TRBV9, the J gene TRBJ1-5, with 7 bases identical to TRBD1. This CDR3 region has 15 residues. Germline V gene lookup returns CDR1 SGDLS and CDR2 YYNGEE. Germline trimming cut 0 bases from V and 3 bases from J; bases unmatched to any gene: 3. The CDR3 here is CASSVEGQFNQPQHF. In nucleotides, the CDR3 is TGTGCCAGCAGCGTAGAGGGACAGTTCAATCAGCCCCAGCATTTT.

The chain uses TRBV19 and TRBJ1-4; TRBD1 agrees at 7 bases. The CDR3 sequence is 13 residues long. Germline loops: CDR1 LNHDA, CDR2 SQIVND (reference sequence). The V and J ends lost 10 bases and 6 bases, in that order; junction bases with no gene match: 8. The CDR3 is CAIPGTVHEKLFF. The CDR3 DNA reads as TGTGCCATCCCCGGGACAGTGCATGAAAAACTGTTTTTT.

The chain uses TRBV27 and TRBJ2-1; D unresolved. From germline, CDR1 is MNHEY and CDR2 SMNVEV (reference sequence). V dropped 4 bases and J dropped 9 bases, with 10 bases sitting between them. This CDR3 is built from 12 residues. The CDR3 loop is CASSSVPSEQFF. The CDR3 DNA follows: TGTGCCAGCAGTTCGGTCCCGAGTGAGCAGTTCTTC.

This rearrangement joins TRBV5-1 to TRBJ1-4; 11 bases align to TRBD1. The germline V gene encodes CDR1 SGHRS and CDR2 YFSETQ. This CDR3 has 15 residues. Trimming at V came to 4 bases and at J to 8 bases, leaving 7 bases not matched to a gene. The CDR3 region is CASSPGQGASEKLFF. As DNA, the CDR3 is TGCGCCAGCAGCCCCGGACAGGGGGCGAGCGAAAAACTGTTTTTT.

The gene calls are TRBV5-4 and TRBJ2-1; 15 bases fit TRBD2. This CDR3 is built from 17 residues. Trimming at V came to 2 bases and at J to 6 bases, leaving 6 bases not matched to a gene. The germline V gene has CDR1 SGHNT and CDR2 YYREEE (reference sequence). CDR3 DNA sequence: TGTGCCAGCAGCTTATGGACTAGCGGGGGGGCCCCCAATGAGCAGTTCTTC. Protein: CASSLWTSGGAPNEQFF.

This clone turned up a few times. The chain is built from TRBV4-2 and TRBJ1-2; weak D call: TRBD1 (5 bases). V shed 4 bases and J shed 2 bases, with 17 bases lying between them. This CDR3 is 16 amino acids long. CDR1 LGHNA and CDR2 YNFKEQ come from the germline V gene. For the CDR3, the DNA is TGTGCCAGCAGCCCCCCGGCAGGGTTGAAGAACTATGGCTACACCTTC. Amino acid sequence: CASSPPAGLKNYGYTF.

V gene TRBV4-3 combines with J gene TRBJ2-1; 7 bases are shared with TRBD2. Germline values: CDR1 LGHNA, CDR2 YSLEER. Unmatched junction bases numbered 5, after V lost 0 bases and J lost 6 bases. This CDR3 spans 15 amino acids. In DNA, the CDR3 is TGCGCCAGCAGCCAAGAAATAGGGACTACCAATGAGCAGTTCTTC. This encodes CASSQEIGTTNEQFF.

The gene calls are TRBV5-4 and TRBJ2-3, with 12 bases matching TRBD1. The CDR3 extends over 15 amino acids. Germline assignment: CDR1 SGHNT and CDR2 YYREEE (reference sequence). V was pared by 3 bases and J by 2 bases, with 1 base of the junction left unmatched. CDR3 bases: TGTGCCAGCAGCTGGGGACAGGGGGCCACAGATACGCAGTATTTT. Its protein is CASSWGQGATDTQYF.

V gene TRBV5-8 combines with J gene TRBJ2-7; D is undetermined. Germline V gene sequence: CDR1 SGHTS, CDR2 YDEGEE. The ends were cut back, 4 bases at V and 3 bases at J, with 5 bases in the middle. CDR3 size: 11 residues. CDR3: CASSVYYEQYF. In DNA, the CDR3 is TGTGCCAGCAGCGTTTACTACGAGCAGTACTTC.

The rearrangement uses TRBV5-6 and TRBJ1-2; possible D gene TRBD1, 6 bases. Trimming shortened V by 4 bases and J by 0 bases, and 22 bases separated the two germline ends. The CDR3 consists of 18 residues. CDR1 is SGHDT, CDR2 YYEEEE, per germline. The CDR3 sequence is CASSVNRAKILANYGYTF. The CDR3 nucleotides read TGTGCCAGCAGCGTAAACAGGGCTAAGATTTTAGCTAACTATGGCTACACCTTC.

The chain is built from TRBV6-6 and TRBJ2-4; 8 positions match TRBD2. The CDR3 is made up of 16 amino acids. The V and J ends lost 8 bases and 3 bases, in that order; junction bases with no gene match: 12. Germline assignment: CDR1 MNHNY and CDR2 SVGAGI (reference sequence). The CDR3 here is CASCLRDREGKNIQYF. Written as DNA, the CDR3 is TGTGCCAGCTGTCTGAGGGATCGGGAGGGCAAAAACATTCAGTACTTC.

This chain joins TRBV5-4 and TRBJ1-1; 9 bases agree with TRBD1. The CDR3 extends over 14 amino acids. The trim removed 4 bases at V and 8 bases at J, leaving 9 bases unmatched. Per the germline V gene, CDR1 is SGHNT and CDR2 is YYREEE (reference sequence). The CDR3 reads CASSQVTGGSEAFF. CDR3 coding DNA: TGTGCCAGCAGCCAAGTGACAGGGGGTAGCGAAGCTTTCTTT.

J is TRBJ2-1 and V is TRBV9, with TRBD2 identical over 12 bases. The CDR3 is made up of 17 amino acids. Germline CDR1 reads SGDLS; CDR2 reads YYNGEE. V was pared by 4 bases and J by 7 bases, with 12 bases of the junction left unmatched. The CDR3 sequence: CASSSVPLAGGLNEQFF. CDR3 bases: TGTGCCAGCAGCTCCGTACCCCTAGCGGGAGGGCTGAATGAGCAGTTCTTC.

The V gene is TRBV28, the J gene TRBJ2-6; D tentatively reads TRBD1 or TRBD2 (5 bases each). Trimming shortened V by 6 bases and J by 0 bases, and 9 bases separated the two germline ends. Germline CDR1 and CDR2: MDHEN and SYDVKM. The CDR3 has 15 residues. CDR3 in amino acids: CASRGVSSGANVLTF. In nucleotides, the CDR3 is TGTGCCAGCAGGGGGGTGTCCTCTGGGGCCAACGTCCTGACTTTC.

This clone was seen a few times. The rearrangement links TRBV7-9 to TRBJ2-6, with D perhaps matching TRBD1 (6 bases). Trimming took off 11 bases at V and 0 bases at J, with 8 bases between the two ends. CDR1 and CDR2 (germline): SEHNR, FQNEAQ (reference sequence). CDR3 length: 13 residues. For the CDR3, the DNA is TGTGCCGCAGGGGCCTCTGGGGCCAACGTCCTGACTTTC. This sequence encodes CAAGASGANVLTF.

The chain recombines TRBV7-8 with TRBJ2-1, with 8 nucleotides matching TRBD2. Per the germline V gene, CDR1 is SGHVS and CDR2 is FQNEAQ. V lost 5 bases to trimming and J lost 4 bases; unmatched junction nucleotides: 10. This CDR3 region has 16 residues. CDR3 in amino acids: CASSPTGTRSYNEQFF. In DNA, the CDR3 is TGTGCCAGCAGCCCGACCGGGACTAGGTCTTACAATGAGCAGTTCTTC.

This rearrangement joins TRBV19 to TRBJ2-1; no clear D. V gave up 2 bases and J gave up 6 bases, with 14 bases separating them. The CDR3 has 15 residues. CDR1 LNHDA and CDR2 SQIVND come from the germline V gene (reference sequence). The CDR3 nucleotides are TGTGCCAGTAGTATAATGTCCCTCGGCCGCAATGAGCAGTTCTTC. Translation gives CASSIMSLGRNEQFF. Drawing the rest from reference TRBV19 and TRBJ2-1, the complete variable domain is DGGITQSPKYLFRKEGQNVTLSCEQNLNHDAMYWYRQDPGQGLRLIYYSQIVNDFQKGDIAEGYSVSREKKESFPLTVTSAQKNPTAFYLCASSIMSLGRNEQFFGPGTRLTVL.

The rearrangement links TRBV6-5 to TRBJ2-2; 7 bases are a match to TRBD1. The CDR3 is made up of 13 amino acids. With 6 bases clipped from V and 3 bases from J, the junction kept 1 base outside the gene matches. The germline CDR1 and CDR2 sequences are MNHEY and SVGAGI. In DNA, the CDR3 is TGTGCCAGCAGAGGACAGGACACCGGGGAGCTGTTTTTT. Translated, it gives CASRGQDTGELFF.

In DNA form, the CDR3 reads TGTGCCAGCAGCAGGTGGGGAAGGCGCGAGACCCAGTACTTC. It translates to CASSRWGRRETQYF. V gene TRBV6-5 combines with J gene TRBJ2-5; no clear D gene. Per the germline V gene, CDR1 is MNHEY and CDR2 is SVGAGI. The CDR3 is 14 residues long. V lost 6 bases to trimming and J lost 5 bases, with 16 bases between them.

The rearrangement joins TRBV4-3 to TRBJ2-7; no clear D gene. Between the trimmed V and J ends, which lost 0 bases and 3 bases, there was a span of 9 bases. Germline assignment: CDR1 LGHNA and CDR2 YSLEER. The CDR3 runs 14 residues. CDR3 nucleotides: TGCGCCAGCAGCCAAGATGGGATGGGCTACGAGCAGTACTTC. Translated, it gives CASSQDGMGYEQYF.

This clone was recorded a few times. In nucleotides, the CDR3 is TGTGCCAGCAGTTTCGAGGTTACCTACGAGCAGTACTTC. This encodes CASSFEVTYEQYF. This sequence joins TRBV27 and TRBJ2-7, with D unresolved. Trimming took 3 bases from V and 2 from J, leaving 8 bases between them. From germline, CDR1 is MNHEY and CDR2 SMNVEV (reference sequence). The CDR3 totals 13 residues.

The V and J genes are TRBV19 and TRBJ2-7, with unresolved D. Looked up from germline, CDR1 is LNHDA and CDR2 is SQIVND (reference sequence). V lost 2 bases and J 7 bases, leaving 15 bases between the germline ends. This CDR3 spans 14 amino acids. The CDR3 region has the DNA TGTGCCAGTAGTATATCCCTTACCCTGGGGGAGCAGTACTTC. This sequence encodes CASSISLTLGEQYF.

The chain couples TRBV6-5 to TRBJ2-7; TRBD2 matches 8 bases. The trim removed 6 bases at V and 2 bases at J, leaving 6 bases unmatched. Germline-derived CDR1 and CDR2 are MNHEY and SVGAGI. This CDR3 has 14 residues. Here the CDR3 reads CASSSRLATYEQYV. In nucleotides, the CDR3 is TGTGCCAGCAGCTCGAGACTAGCGACCTACGAGCAGTACGTC.

V gene TRBV19 combines with J gene TRBJ2-2, with 11 bases matching TRBD2. V trimming: 2 bases; J trimming: 3 bases; junction bases outside the gene matches: 2. The length of the CDR3 is 16 residues. CDR1 LNHDA and CDR2 SQIVND come from the germline V gene (reference sequence). The CDR3, as DNA: TGTGCCAGTAGTATACCGGGACTAGCGGACACCGGGGAGCTGTTTTTT. Translating it yields CASSIPGLADTGELFF.